The rows below give T cell receptor beta chains drawn from one sample of a study of CD8 T cells in ankylosing spondylitis. Via MiXCR, TCRdb re-called the 5' RACE reads, giving one row per CDR3 protein. This repertoire shows about 150,000 distinct CDR3 sequences, 7.3% found once; its top ten account for under 15%. Material: blood, either unsorted or a sorted T cell fraction (not recorded which). The origin of the receptors is a female donor with ankylosing spondylitis or in good health (not recorded which). Both conserved end residues are part of each CDR3. D genes are given only for firm matches. Part of the rows lack a size; the others show once, few, many or a class for expanded clones.

.,many,TRBV4-1,TRBJ1-1,CASSREGVNTEAFF,TGCGCCAGCAGCCGGGAAGGGGTGAACACTGAAGCTTTCTTT
.,many,TRBV7-9,TRBJ2-3,CASSLAASTDTQYF,TGTGCCAGCAGCTTAGCCGCTAGCACAGATACGCAGTATTTT
.,many,TRBV11-2,TRBJ2-7,CASSNDLQGGDEQYF,TGTGCCAGCAGCAATGATCTCCAGGGGGGCGACGAGCAGTACTTC
.,many,TRBV7-2,TRBJ2-7,CASSLTDEQYF,TGTGCCAGCAGCTTAACCGACGAGCAGTACTTC
.,many,TRBV7-3,TRBJ1-1,CASSSNTEAFF,TGTGCCAGCAGCTCGAACACTGAAGCTTTCTTT
.,.,TRBV5-1,TRBJ2-5,CASSSTLQETQYF,TGCGCCAGCAGCTCGACCCTCCAAGAGACCCAGTACTTC
.,.,TRBV7-2,TRBJ2-2,CASSLNRVAGELFF,TGTGCCAGCAGCTTAAACAGGGTAGCGGGGGAGCTGTTTTTT
TRBD1,few,TRBV2,TRBJ1-5,CASSGNQGGYSNQPQHF,TGTGCCAGCAGCGGGAATCAGGGGGGCTATAGCAATCAGCCCCAGCATTTT
TRBD1,many,TRBV19,TRBJ2-2,CASSSSTGDNGELFF,TGTGCCAGTAGTTCGTCGACAGGGGATAACGGGGAGCTGTTTTTT
.,many,TRBV7-2,TRBJ2-5,CASSPPLDLETQYF,TGTGCCAGCAGCCCCCCACTAGACCTGGAGACCCAGTACTTC
TRBD2,many,TRBV12-3/TRBV12-4,TRBJ2-3,CASSSSAGGLSQYF,TGTGCCAGCAGTTCCTCGGCGGGGGGGCTATCGCAGTATTTT
.,many,TRBV4-1,TRBJ2-7,CASSQERGTEQYF,TGCGCCAGCAGCCAAGAAAGAGGAACCGAGCAGTACTTC
.,many,TRBV5-1,TRBJ1-2,CASSLGGAGYTF,TGCGCCAGCAGCTTGGGTGGGGCTGGCTACACCTTC
.,many,TRBV10-3,TRBJ1-1,CAISETANTEAFF,TGTGCCATCAGTGAGACAGCGAACACTGAAGCTTTCTTT
TRBD1,many,TRBV12-3/TRBV12-4,TRBJ1-5,CASSGTGGSRSNQPQHF,TGTGCCAGCAGTGGCACAGGGGGCAGTCGGAGCAATCAGCCCCAGCATTTT
TRBD2,many,TRBV20-1,TRBJ2-2,CSARVYRAGLAGGSTGELFF,TGCAGTGCTAGAGTTTATCGTGCGGGACTAGCGGGGGGTAGTACCGGGGAGCTGTTTTTT
.,many,TRBV5-1,TRBJ2-2,CASSFSSPGETGELFF,TGCGCCAGCAGCTTTAGTTCGCCAGGGGAGACCGGGGAGCTGTTTTTT
.,many,TRBV3-1,TRBJ2-7,CASSQGTGLISYEQYF,TGTGCCAGCAGCCAAGGTACGGGACTGATCTCCTACGAGCAGTACTTC
.,many,TRBV5-1,TRBJ1-6,CASSLDRSPLHF,TGCGCCAGCAGCTTGGATCGTTCACCCCTCCACTTT
.,.,TRBV7-3,TRBJ2-3,CASSFSGADTDTQYF,TGTGCCAGCAGCTTCTCGGGGGCCGACACAGATACGCAGTATTTT
.,.,TRBV4-3,TRBJ1-2,CASSPAGINYGYTF,TGCGCCAGCAGCCCGGCGGGGATAAACTATGGCTACACCTTC
.,many,TRBV28,TRBJ1-1,CASSLSLSMNTEAFF,TGTGCCAGCAGTTTGTCCCTATCAATGAACACTGAAGCTTTCTTT
.,many,TRBV28,TRBJ1-5,CASSPLFGTQPQHF,TGTGCCAGCAGTCCCCTCTTCGGGACCCAGCCCCAGCATTTT
.,many,TRBV2,TRBJ1-2,CASSEVPGANYGYTF,TGTGCCAGCAGTGAAGTGCCGGGCGCGAACTATGGCTACACCTTC
.,many,TRBV5-1,TRBJ1-5,CASSLTDGSNQPQHF,TGCGCCAGCAGCTTGACGGACGGTAGCAATCAGCCCCAGCATTTT
TRBD1,many,TRBV3-1,TRBJ1-1,CASSQIRGVEAFF,TGTGCCAGCAGCCAAATCAGGGGGGTTGAAGCTTTCTTT
.,.,TRBV7-2,TRBJ2-1,CASSLSLARDEQFF,TGTGCCAGCAGCTTAAGTCTAGCCCGCGATGAGCAGTTCTTC
TRBD1,many,TRBV5-1,TRBJ2-5,CASSSDREETQYF,TGCGCCAGCAGTTCGGACAGGGAAGAGACCCAGTACTTC
.,few,TRBV10-1,TRBJ2-1,CASSELAGKALREQFF,TGCGCCAGCAGTGAGCTGGCGGGGAAAGCGTTGCGTGAGCAGTTCTTC
.,many,TRBV5-1,TRBJ2-7,CASSFPASYEQYF,TGCGCCAGCAGCTTCCCAGCTTCCTACGAGCAGTACTTC
.,few,TRBV6-1,TRBJ1-3,CASSPLESSGNTIYF,TGTGCCAGCAGCCCTTTGGAGAGCTCTGGAAACACCATATATTTT
TRBD1,many,TRBV9,TRBJ1-6,CASRPGQTNSPLHF,TGTGCCAGCAGGCCGGGACAGACTAATTCACCCCTCCACTTT
TRBD1,many,TRBV5-1,TRBJ2-2,CASSRDRANTGELFF,TGCGCCAGCAGCCGGGACAGAGCGAACACCGGGGAGCTGTTTTTT
.,.,TRBV7-2,TRBJ1-4,CASSPGPSNEKLFF,TGTGCCAGCAGCCCCGGGCCATCGAATGAAAAACTGTTTTTT
.,many,TRBV20-1,TRBJ1-2,CSASSMGRTYGYTF,TGCAGTGCTAGTTCTATGGGACGGACCTATGGCTACACCTTC
TRBD2,many,TRBV18,TRBJ2-7,CASSPAGPFYEQYF,TGTGCCAGCTCCCCAGCGGGACCGTTCTACGAGCAGTACTTC
TRBD1,.,TRBV7-3,TRBJ1-2,CASSLYGGTGNGYTF,TGTGCCAGCAGCTTATACGGTGGGACAGGGAATGGCTACACCTTC
TRBD1,many,TRBV7-2,TRBJ2-7,CASSGGTGGVGEQYF,TGTGCCAGCAGCGGGGGGACAGGGGGAGTCGGCGAGCAGTACTTC
.,.,TRBV5-1,TRBJ2-5,CASSTQPSGEETQYF,TGCGCCAGCAGCACCCAGCCCTCAGGGGAAGAGACCCAGTACTTC
TRBD1,few,TRBV3-1,TRBJ1-2,CASYLAGQGNYGYTF,TGTGCCAGCTACTTAGCGGGACAGGGGAACTATGGCTACACCTTC
.,many,TRBV6-1,TRBJ1-5,CASSVGSVHQPQHF,TGTGCCAGCAGTGTAGGATCCGTTCATCAGCCCCAGCATTTT
.,many,TRBV12-3/TRBV12-4,TRBJ1-6,CASSFSPVGGNSPLHF,TGTGCCAGCAGTTTTTCGCCCGTAGGGGGAAATTCACCCCTCCACTTT
TRBD1,many,TRBV5-1,TRBJ1-2,CASSLETGIYGYTF,TGCGCCAGCAGCTTGGAGACAGGGATCTATGGCTACACCTTC
TRBD1,many,TRBV12-3/TRBV12-4,TRBJ2-6,CASSPDRVGANVLTF,TGTGCCAGCAGCCCCGACAGGGTTGGGGCCAACGTCCTGACTTTC
.,many,TRBV9,TRBJ2-1,CASSVAPRADNEQFF,TGTGCCAGCAGCGTAGCCCCCAGAGCGGATAATGAGCAGTTCTTC
.,.,TRBV11-2,TRBJ1-1,CVSGLGTEAFF,TGTGTCAGCGGATTGGGCACTGAAGCTTTCTTT
.,many,TRBV4-1,TRBJ2-1,CASSQRQDTMRQFF,TGCGCCAGCAGCCAGCGACAAGATACAATGAGGCAGTTCTTC
.,many,TRBV7-2,TRBJ1-5,CASSKLWGQPQHF,TGTGCCAGCAGCAAACTCTGGGGTCAGCCCCAGCATTTT
TRBD2,many,TRBV7-3,TRBJ2-5,CASSPSGGRETQYF,TGTGCCAGCAGCCCTAGCGGGGGTAGGGAGACCCAGTACTTC
.,many,TRBV28,TRBJ2-7,CASSFSVQYEQYF,TGTGCCAGCAGTTTCTCGGTGCAGTACGAGCAGTACTTC
.,many,TRBV29-1,TRBJ1-1,CSVAPRHIGTEAFF,TGCAGCGTCGCACCCCGACATATAGGAACTGAAGCTTTCTTT
TRBD1,many,TRBV5-1,TRBJ1-1,CASSLDGTDMNTEAFF,TGCGCCAGCAGCTTGGATGGGACAGACATGAACACTGAAGCTTTCTTT
.,many,TRBV6-2/TRBV6-3,TRBJ2-1,CASSSLNYEQFF,TGTGCCAGCAGTTCCCTGAACTATGAGCAGTTCTTC
.,many,TRBV29-1,TRBJ1-2,CSVGAQGQYTF,TGCAGCGTTGGAGCGCAGGGCCAATACACCTTC